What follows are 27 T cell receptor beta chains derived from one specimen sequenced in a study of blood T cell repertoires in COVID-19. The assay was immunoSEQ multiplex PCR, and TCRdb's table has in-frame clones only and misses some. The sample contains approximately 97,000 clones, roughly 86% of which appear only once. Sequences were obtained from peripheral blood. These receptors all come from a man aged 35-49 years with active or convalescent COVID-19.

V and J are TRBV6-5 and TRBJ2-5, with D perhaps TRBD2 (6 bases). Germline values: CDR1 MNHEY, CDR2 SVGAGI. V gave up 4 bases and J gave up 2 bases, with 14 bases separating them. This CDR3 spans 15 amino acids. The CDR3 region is CASSFRGLTQETQYF. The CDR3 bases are TGTGCCAGCAGTTTCCGGGGACTGACACAAGAGACCCAGTACTTC.

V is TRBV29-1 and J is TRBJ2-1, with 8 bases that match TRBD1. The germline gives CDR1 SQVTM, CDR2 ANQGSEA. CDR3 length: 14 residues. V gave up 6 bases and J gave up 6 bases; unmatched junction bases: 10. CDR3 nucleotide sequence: TGCAGCGTAAGGACAGGGTCCGGGCCCAATGAGCAGTTCTTC. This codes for CSVRTGSGPNEQFF.

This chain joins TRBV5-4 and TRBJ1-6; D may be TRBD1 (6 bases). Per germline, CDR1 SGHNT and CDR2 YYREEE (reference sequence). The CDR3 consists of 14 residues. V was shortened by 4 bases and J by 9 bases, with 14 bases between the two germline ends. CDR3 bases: TGTGCCAGCAGCCCCGACAGGTGGAGTTCACCCCTCCACTTT. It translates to CASSPDRWSSPLHF.

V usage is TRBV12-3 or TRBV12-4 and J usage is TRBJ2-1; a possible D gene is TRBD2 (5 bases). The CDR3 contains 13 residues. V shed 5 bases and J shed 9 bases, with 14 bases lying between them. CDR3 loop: CASSARTRREQFF. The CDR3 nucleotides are TGTGCCAGCAGTGCCAGAACTAGACGTGAGCAGTTCTTC.

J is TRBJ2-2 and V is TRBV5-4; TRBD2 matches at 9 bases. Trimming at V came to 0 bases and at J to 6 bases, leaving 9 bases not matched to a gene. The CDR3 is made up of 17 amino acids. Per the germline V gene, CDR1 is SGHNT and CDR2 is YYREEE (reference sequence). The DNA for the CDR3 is TGTGCCAGCAGCTTGGCCCCGCAGCGGGGGGTTGCCGGGGAGCTGTTTTTT. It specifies CASSLAPQRGVAGELFF.

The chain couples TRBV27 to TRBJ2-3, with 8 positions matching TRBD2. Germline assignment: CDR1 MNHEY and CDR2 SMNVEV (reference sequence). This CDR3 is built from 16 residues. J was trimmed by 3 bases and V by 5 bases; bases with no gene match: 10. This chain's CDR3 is CASSRPTGGKTDTQYF. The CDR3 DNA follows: TGTGCCAGCAGTCGGCCGACGGGGGGGAAGACAGATACGCAGTATTTT.

CDR3 in DNA: TGTGCAAGTCGCTTAGATAACCACTCCCAAGGGGTCGAGCAGTACTTC. Translation: CASRLDNHSQGVEQYF. This chain links TRBV12-2 with TRBJ2-7; TRBD1 is the table's D call and was not checked against the DNA. TRBV12-2 is a pseudogene. This CDR3 region has 16 residues.

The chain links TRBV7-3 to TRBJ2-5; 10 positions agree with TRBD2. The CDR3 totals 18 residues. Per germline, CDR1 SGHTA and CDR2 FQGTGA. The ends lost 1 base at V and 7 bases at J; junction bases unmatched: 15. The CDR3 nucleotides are TGTGCCAGCAGCTTAAAGCCTAGCGGGGGCCTCTCGGAGGGGACCCAGTACTTC. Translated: CASSLKPSGGLSEGTQYF.

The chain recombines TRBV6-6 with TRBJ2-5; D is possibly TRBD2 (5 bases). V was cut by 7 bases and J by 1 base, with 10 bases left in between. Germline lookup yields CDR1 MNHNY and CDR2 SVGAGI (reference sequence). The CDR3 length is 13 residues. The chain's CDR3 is CASTGLSQETQYF. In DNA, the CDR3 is TGTGCCAGCACCGGACTGAGCCAAGAGACCCAGTACTTC.

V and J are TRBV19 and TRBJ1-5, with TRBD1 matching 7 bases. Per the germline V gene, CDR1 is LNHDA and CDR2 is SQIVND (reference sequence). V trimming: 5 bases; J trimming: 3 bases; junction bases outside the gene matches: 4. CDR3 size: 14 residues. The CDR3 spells CASSRTGNNQPQHF. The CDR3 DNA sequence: TGTGCCAGTAGTCGGACAGGCAACAATCAGCCCCAGCATTTT.

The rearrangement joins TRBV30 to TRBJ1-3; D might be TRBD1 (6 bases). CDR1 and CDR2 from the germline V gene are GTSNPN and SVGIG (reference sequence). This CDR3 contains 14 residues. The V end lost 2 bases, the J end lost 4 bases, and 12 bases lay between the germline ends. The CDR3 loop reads CAWSTGTSGNTIYF. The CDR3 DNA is TGTGCCTGGAGTACGGGGACATCCGGAAACACCATATATTTT.

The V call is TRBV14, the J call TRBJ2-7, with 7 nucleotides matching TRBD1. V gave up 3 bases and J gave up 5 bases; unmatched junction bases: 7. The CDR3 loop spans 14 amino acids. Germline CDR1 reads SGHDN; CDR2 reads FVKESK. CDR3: CASSHDRDTHEQYF. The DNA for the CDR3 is TGTGCCAGCAGCCACGACAGGGACACCCACGAGCAGTACTTC.

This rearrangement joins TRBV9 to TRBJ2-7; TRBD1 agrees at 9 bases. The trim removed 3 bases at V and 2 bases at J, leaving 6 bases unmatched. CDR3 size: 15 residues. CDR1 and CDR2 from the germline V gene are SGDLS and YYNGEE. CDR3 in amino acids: CASSDLTGGTYEQYF. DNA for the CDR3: TGTGCCAGCAGCGACTTGACAGGGGGTACCTACGAGCAGTACTTC.

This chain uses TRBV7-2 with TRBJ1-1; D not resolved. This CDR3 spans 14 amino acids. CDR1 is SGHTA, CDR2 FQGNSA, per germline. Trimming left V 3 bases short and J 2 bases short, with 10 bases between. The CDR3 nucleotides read TGTGCCAGCAGCTTGAGGTTCAGTAACACTGAAGCTTTCTTT. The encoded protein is CASSLRFSNTEAFF.

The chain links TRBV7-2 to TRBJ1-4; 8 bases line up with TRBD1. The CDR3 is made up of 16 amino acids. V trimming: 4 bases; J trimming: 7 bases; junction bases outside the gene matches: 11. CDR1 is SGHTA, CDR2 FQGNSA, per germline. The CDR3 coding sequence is TGTGCCAGCAGCTACTCCATCAGGGGGCTGGGTGAAAAACTGTTTTTT. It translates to CASSYSIRGLGEKLFF.

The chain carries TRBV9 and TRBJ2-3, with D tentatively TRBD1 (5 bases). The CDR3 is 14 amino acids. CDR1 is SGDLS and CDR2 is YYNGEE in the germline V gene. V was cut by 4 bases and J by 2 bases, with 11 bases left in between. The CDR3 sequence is CASSSRQFTDTQYF. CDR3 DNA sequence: TGTGCCAGCAGCTCCCGACAGTTCACAGATACGCAGTATTTT.

The CDR3 spells CASSQTMDIARQPQHF. CDR3 coding DNA: TGTGCCAGCAGCCAGACGATGGACATCGCACGACAGCCCCAGCATTTT. The chain links TRBV3-1 (or the pseudogene TRBV3-2) to TRBJ1-5, with D tentatively TRBD1 (5 bases). V lost 3 bases, J lost 7 bases, and 19 bases lay in between. Germline CDR1 and CDR2: LGHDT and YNNKEL (reference sequence). CDR3 size: 16 residues.

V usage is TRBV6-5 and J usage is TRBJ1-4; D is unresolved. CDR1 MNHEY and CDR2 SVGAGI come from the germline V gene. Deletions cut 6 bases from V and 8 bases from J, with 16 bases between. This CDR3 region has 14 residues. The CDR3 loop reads CASRGLEAVEKLFF. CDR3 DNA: TGTGCCAGCAGAGGGTTGGAGGCTGTCGAAAAACTGTTTTTT.

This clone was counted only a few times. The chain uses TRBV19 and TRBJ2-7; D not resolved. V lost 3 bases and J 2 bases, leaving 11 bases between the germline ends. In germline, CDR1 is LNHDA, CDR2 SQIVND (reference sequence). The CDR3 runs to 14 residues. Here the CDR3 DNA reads TGTGCCAGTAGTATCGGCCAGAGGACCTACGAGCAGTACTTC. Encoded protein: CASSIGQRTYEQYF. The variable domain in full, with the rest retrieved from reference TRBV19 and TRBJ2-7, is DGGITQSPKYLFRKEGQNVTLSCEQNLNHDAMYWYRQDPGQGLRLIYYSQIVNDFQKGDIAEGYSVSREKKESFPLTVTSAQKNPTAFYLCASSIGQRTYEQYFGPGTRLTVT.

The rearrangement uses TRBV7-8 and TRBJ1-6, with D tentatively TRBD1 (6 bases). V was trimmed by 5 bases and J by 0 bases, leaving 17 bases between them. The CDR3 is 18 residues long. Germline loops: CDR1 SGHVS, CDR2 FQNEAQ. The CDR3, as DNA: TGTGCCAGCAGCCCACGAGGTCAGGGGAGCTCCTATAATTCACCCCTCCACTTT. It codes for CASSPRGQGSSYNSPLHF.

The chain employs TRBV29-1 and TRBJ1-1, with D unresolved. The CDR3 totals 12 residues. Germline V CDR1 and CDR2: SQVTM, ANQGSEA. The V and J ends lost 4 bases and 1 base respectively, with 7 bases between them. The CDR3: CSVGRANTEAFF. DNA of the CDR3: TGCAGCGTTGGGCGGGCGAACACTGAAGCTTTCTTT.

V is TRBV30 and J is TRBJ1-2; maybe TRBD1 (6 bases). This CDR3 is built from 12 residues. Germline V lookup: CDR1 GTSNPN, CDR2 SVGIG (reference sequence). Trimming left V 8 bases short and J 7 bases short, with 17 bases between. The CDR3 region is CAAEGGQGGYTF. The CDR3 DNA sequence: TGTGCCGCGGAGGGGGGGCAGGGTGGCTACACCTTC.

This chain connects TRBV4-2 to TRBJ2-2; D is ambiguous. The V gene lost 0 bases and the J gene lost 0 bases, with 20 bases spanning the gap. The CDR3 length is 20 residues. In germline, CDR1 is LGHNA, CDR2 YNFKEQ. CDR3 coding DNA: TGTGCCAGCAGCCAAGAGGCTCATTCTCCAAACCCCCCGAACACCGGGGAGCTGTTTTTT. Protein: CASSQEAHSPNPPNTGELFF.

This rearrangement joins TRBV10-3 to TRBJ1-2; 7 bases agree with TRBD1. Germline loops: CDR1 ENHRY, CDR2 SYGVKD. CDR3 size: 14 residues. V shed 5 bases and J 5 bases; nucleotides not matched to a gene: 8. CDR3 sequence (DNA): TGTGCCATCAGTCCCGGGACAGCACAGTATGGCTACACCTTC. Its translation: CAISPGTAQYGYTF.

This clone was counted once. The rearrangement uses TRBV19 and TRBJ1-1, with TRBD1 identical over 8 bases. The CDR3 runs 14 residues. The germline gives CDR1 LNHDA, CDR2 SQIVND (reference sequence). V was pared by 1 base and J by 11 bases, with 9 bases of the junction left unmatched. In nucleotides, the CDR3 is TGTGCCAGTAGTATAGTGGGGGGACAGGCCGTGGCTTTCTTT. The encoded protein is CASSIVGGQAVAFF.

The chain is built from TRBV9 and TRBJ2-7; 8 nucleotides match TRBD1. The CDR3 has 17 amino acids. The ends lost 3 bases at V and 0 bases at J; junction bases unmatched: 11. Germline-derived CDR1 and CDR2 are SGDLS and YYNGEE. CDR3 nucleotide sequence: TGTGCCAGCAGCGCGGCAGGACAGGGCCATTCCTCCTACGAGCAGTACTTC. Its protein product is CASSAAGQGHSSYEQYF.

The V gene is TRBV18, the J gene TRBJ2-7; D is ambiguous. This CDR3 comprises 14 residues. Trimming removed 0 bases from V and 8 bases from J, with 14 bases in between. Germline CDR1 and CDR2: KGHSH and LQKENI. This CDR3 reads CASSPPMVSYQQYF. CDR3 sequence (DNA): TGTGCCAGCTCACCACCGATGGTGTCCTATCAGCAGTACTTC.